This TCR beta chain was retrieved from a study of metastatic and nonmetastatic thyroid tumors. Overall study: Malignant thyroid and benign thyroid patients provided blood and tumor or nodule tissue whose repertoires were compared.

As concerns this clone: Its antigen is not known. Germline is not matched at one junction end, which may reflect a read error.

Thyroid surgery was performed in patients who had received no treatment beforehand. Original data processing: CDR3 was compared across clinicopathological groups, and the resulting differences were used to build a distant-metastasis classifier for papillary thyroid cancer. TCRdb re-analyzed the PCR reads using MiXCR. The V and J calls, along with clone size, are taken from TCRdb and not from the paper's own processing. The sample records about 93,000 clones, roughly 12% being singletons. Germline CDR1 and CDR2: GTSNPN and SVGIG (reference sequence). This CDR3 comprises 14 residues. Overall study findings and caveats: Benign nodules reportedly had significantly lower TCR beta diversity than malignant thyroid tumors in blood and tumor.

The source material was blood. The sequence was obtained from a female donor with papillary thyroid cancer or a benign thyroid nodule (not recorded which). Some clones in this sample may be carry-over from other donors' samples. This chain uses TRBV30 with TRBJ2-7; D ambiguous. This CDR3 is CAWSVGGISYDQYF. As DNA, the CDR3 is TGTGCCTGGAGTGTGGGTGGAATCTCCTACGATCAGTACTTC.